The 5 T cell receptor beta chains below come from one sample, sequenced in a study of neoadjuvant anti-PD-1 for oral cavity cancer. The table came from immunoSEQ multiplex PCR; TCRdb's copy has only in-frame clones and leaves some out. The data hold thousands of clones, with 45% observed a single time. The material sequenced was tumor tissue, taken before nivolumab (anti-PD-1) treatment. All receptors derive from a person between 40 and 85 years old with oral cavity squamous cell carcinoma.

The chain employs TRBV25-1 and TRBJ2-5; a weak D match, TRBD1 (6 bases). CDR1 and CDR2 from the germline V gene are MGHDK and SYGVNS. The CDR3 loop spans 16 amino acids. The V end lost 4 bases, the J end lost 2 bases, and 17 bases lay between the germline ends. CDR3 loop: CASSARASGTQETQYF. As DNA, the CDR3 is TGTGCCAGCAGTGCCCGCGCCTCCGGGACACAAGAGACCCAGTACTTC. Full variable domain (missing parts from reference TRBV25-1 and TRBJ2-5): EADIYQTPRYLVIGTGKKITLECSQTMGHDKMYWYQQDPGMELHLIHYSYGVNSTEKGDLSSESTVSRIRTEHFPLTLESARPSHTSQYLCASSARASGTQETQYFGPGTRLLVL.

This clone showed up just a few times. The CDR3 sequence: CAITWTEEETQYF. Here the CDR3 DNA reads TGTGCCATCACATGGACAGAAGAAGAGACCCAGTACTTC. The chain carries TRBV10-3 and TRBJ2-5, with D perhaps matching TRBD1 (6 bases). The germline CDR1 and CDR2 sequences are ENHRY and SYGVKD. The CDR3 is 13 amino acids. The germline V and J ends were trimmed by 7 bases and 3 bases, with 12 bases remaining between them.

V gene TRBV6-5 combines with J gene TRBJ2-1; 9 bases agree with TRBD1. V lost 2 bases to trimming and J lost 7 bases; unmatched junction nucleotides: 9. The germline CDR1 and CDR2 sequences are MNHEY and SVGAGI. The CDR3 loop spans 16 amino acids. In DNA, the CDR3 is TGTGCCAGCAGTTACGCCGACAGGGGGGTGAAGAATGAGCAGTTCTTC. This sequence encodes CASSYADRGVKNEQFF.

By share, this clone ranks as medium-sized. The CDR3 nucleotides are TGTGCCAGAAGCTTGGGACAGGGAAAGGCCAAAAACATTCAGTACTTC. The encoded protein is CARSLGQGKAKNIQYF. The chain employs TRBV5-3 and TRBJ2-4, with 7 bases matching TRBD1. TRBV5-3 is an ORF; its function is uncertain. The CDR3 extends over 16 amino acids. J lost 1 base, V lost 0 bases, and 4 bases had no gene match.

The J gene is TRBJ2-1, the V gene TRBV19, with D possibly TRBD2 on 6 matching bases. Looked up from germline, CDR1 is LNHDA and CDR2 is SQIVND (reference sequence). Trimming left V 6 bases short and J 9 bases short, with 18 bases between. The CDR3 has 14 amino acids. CDR3 residues: CASSPGVAVGEQFF. DNA for the CDR3: TGTGCCAGTAGCCCGGGGGTAGCCGTGGGTGAGCAGTTCTTC.